Listed here is a single TCR beta chain. Its antigen is undetermined. The data were obtained in a study of T-cell reconstitution after alpha-beta-depleted transplantation in children. General study findings and limits: When one year had passed after transplant, most T-cell counts and diversity came from newly produced T cells. For some patients, TCRbeta diversity was high at day 60 because of recipient T cells and thymic progenitors that survived. Reported findings indicate that, about two months after transplant, alpha-beta T cells came from several hundred expanded clones, which were derived from non-depleted graft cells.

Molecular barcoding with unique molecular identifiers was used for the TCRbeta library. TCRdb ran MiXCR on the PCR reads and lists one entry per CDR3 protein. Of about a million distinct CDR3 sequences in the sample, roughly 29% were seen once. The CDR3 length is 13 residues. V gave up 9 bases and J gave up 1 base, with 9 bases separating them. Germline-derived CDR1 and CDR2 are SEHNR and FQNEAQ (reference sequence). Source: PBMCs, mostly from graft donor cells, taken 360 days after TCRalphabeta/CD19-depleted stem cell transplant. The sequence came from a boy under two years old who had a stem cell transplant for SCID, so the T cells may come from the graft donor. The rearrangement uses TRBV7-9 and TRBJ2-2; D unresolved. CDR3 loop: CASGALNTGELFF. CDR3 nucleotide sequence: TGTGCCAGTGGAGCCCTGAACACCGGGGAGCTGTTTTTT.